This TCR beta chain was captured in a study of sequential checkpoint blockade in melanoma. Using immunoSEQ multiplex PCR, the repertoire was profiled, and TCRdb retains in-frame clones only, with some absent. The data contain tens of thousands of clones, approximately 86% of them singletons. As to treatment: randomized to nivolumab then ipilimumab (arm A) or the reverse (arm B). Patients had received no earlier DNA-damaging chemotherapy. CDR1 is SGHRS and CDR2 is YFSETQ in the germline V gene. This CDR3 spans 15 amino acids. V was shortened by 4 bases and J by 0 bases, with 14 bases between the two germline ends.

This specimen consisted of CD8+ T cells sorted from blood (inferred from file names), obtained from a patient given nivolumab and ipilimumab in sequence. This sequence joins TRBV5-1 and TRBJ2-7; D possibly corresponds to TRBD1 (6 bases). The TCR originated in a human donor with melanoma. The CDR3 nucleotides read TGCGCCAGCAGCATCTCCCCGGACAGCTCCTACGAGCAGTACTTC. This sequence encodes CASSISPDSSYEQYF.